This T cell receptor (beta chain) derives from a study of Ad26.COV2.S vaccination and SARS-CoV-2 variants. Sequencing used immunoSEQ multiplex PCR; TCRdb keeps in-frame clones, though not all of them. The table lists hundreds of thousands of clones, roughly 90% of them singletons. Per the germline V gene, CDR1 is SGHRS and CDR2 is YFSETQ. The CDR3 spans 16 residues. Trimming cost V 6 bases and J 1 base; bases outside gene matches: 10. Documented treatment: some 20 received Ad26.COV2.S at low or high dose, single or two shots; roughly 5 received placebo; per-sample allocation not given. Samples analyzed were those drawn on day 63 after the first vaccine or placebo injection.

The chain has TRBV5-1 and TRBJ1-1, with 9 bases identical to TRBD1. This TCR was recovered from a person between 18 and 65 years old who received the Ad26.COV2.S COVID-19 vaccine or a placebo. Sequenced material: peripheral blood, taken in a trial of Ad26.COV2.S vaccine versus placebo. Written as DNA, the CDR3 is TGCGCCAGCACCCCCGGGTGGGGACAGGGGAACACTGAAGCTTTCTTT. It yields the protein CASTPGWGQGNTEAFF.